There are a few counts of the clone carrying this T cell receptor beta chain. The record originates from a study of cytomegalovirus exposure and HLA in healthy donors. PCR amplification relied on 60 Vbeta primers (plus 13 Jbeta primers). TCRdb keeps only in-frame clones here, not all; method: immunoSEQ multiplex PCR. Of 200,000 to 250,000 clones listed, roughly 80% are singletons. The V end was cut by 5 bases, the J end by 2 bases, with 12 bases between. From germline, CDR1 is SGHAT and CDR2 FQNNGV. This CDR3 comprises 14 residues. The TCR sequence derives from a young man in good health and CMV-seronegative. The sample comprised PBMCs. The chain is built from TRBV11-2 and TRBJ2-5; a weak D match, TRBD2 (6 bases). The CDR3: CASSPPGLQETQYF. The CDR3 coding sequence is TGTGCCAGCAGCCCACCGGGACTTCAAGAGACCCAGTACTTC. The whole variable domain, remainder taken from reference TRBV11-2 and TRBJ2-5, is EAGVAQSPRYKIIEKRQSVAFWCNPISGHATLYWYQQILGQGPKLLIQFQNNGVVDDSQLPKDRFSAERLKGVDSTLKIQPAKLEDSAVYLCASSPPGLQETQYFGPGTRLLVL.